The 20 T cell receptor beta chains presented below share a single source sample, sequenced in a study of blood T cell repertoires in COVID-19. TCRdb's table, derived via immunoSEQ multiplex PCR, lists solely in-frame clones and lacks some. In the table there are about 69,000 clones, about 85% of which are singletons. The sequencing input was peripheral blood. The source is a man older than 75 with acute or convalescent COVID-19.

This chain joins TRBV9 and TRBJ2-5, with 7 bases fitting TRBD2. V dropped 0 bases and J dropped 4; count of bases not matched to a gene: 3. Germline V gene data show CDR1 as SGDLS and CDR2 as YYNGEE. This CDR3 is 14 amino acids long. The CDR3 protein is CASSVATSRETQYF. For the CDR3, the DNA is TGTGCCAGCAGCGTAGCGACTAGCAGAGAGACCCAGTACTTC.

V is TRBV19 and J is TRBJ2-7; TRBD2 matches 12 bases. CDR3 length equals 16 residues. The germline V gene has CDR1 LNHDA and CDR2 SQIVND (reference sequence). V lost 3 bases and J lost 0; bases outside the gene matches: 3. The CDR3 DNA reads TGTGCCAGTAGTATCCCACTAGCGGGAGGCTCCTACGAGCAGTACTTC. It translates to CASSIPLAGGSYEQYF.

This clone was picked up one time. The chain combines TRBV7-2 with TRBJ1-4, with a tentative D call TRBD1 (6 bases). The germline V gene has CDR1 SGHTA and CDR2 FQGNSA. This CDR3 region has 16 residues. V lost 4 bases and J 6 bases, leaving 18 bases between the germline ends. For the CDR3, the DNA is TGTGCCAGCAGCTCCGCAAGGGGGTTAGGTCATGAAAAACTGTTTTTT. It yields the protein CASSSARGLGHEKLFF.

This clone has only a few counts. The chain links TRBV9 to TRBJ2-7, with 11 bases fitting TRBD2. After removal of 4 bases from V and 2 bases from J, the junction contained 5 bases not matched to a gene. The CDR3 contains 15 residues. From germline, CDR1 is SGDLS and CDR2 YYNGEE. The CDR3 spells CASSLGLAATYEQYF. CDR3 in DNA: TGTGCCAGCAGCTTGGGACTAGCGGCTACCTACGAGCAGTACTTC. Together with reference TRBV9 and TRBJ2-7, the CDR3 gives the full variable domain: DSGVTQTPKHLITATGQRVTLRCSPRSGDLSVYWYQQSLDQGLQFLIQYYNGEERAKGNILERFSAQQFPDLHSELNLSSLELGDSALYFCASSLGLAATYEQYFGPGTRLTVT.

V and J are TRBV5-1 and TRBJ2-1; a possible D gene is TRBD1 (6 bases). Germline V gene sequence: CDR1 SGHRS, CDR2 YFSETQ. V lost 4 bases and J lost 8, with 13 bases in between. The CDR3 totals 13 residues. Here the CDR3 DNA reads TGCGCCAGCAGCGGGGGACAATTGGATGAGCAGTTCTTC. Its protein is CASSGGQLDEQFF.

This chain connects TRBV30 to TRBJ1-1; possible D gene TRBD1, 5 bases. Per germline, CDR1 GTSNPN and CDR2 SVGIG (reference sequence). The V end was cut by 0 bases, the J end by 5 bases, with 10 bases between. CDR3 length: 13 residues. This CDR3 is CAWSVGGRTEAFF. The CDR3 DNA sequence: TGTGCCTGGAGTGTCGGGGGTCGGACTGAAGCTTTCTTT.

CDR3 protein: CASSPSQGVTGELFF. The CDR3 DNA follows: TGTGCCAGTAGTCCTTCCCAAGGGGTTACCGGGGAGCTGTTTTTT. V is TRBV19 and J is TRBJ2-2; weak D call: TRBD1 (5 bases). Germline CDR1 reads LNHDA; CDR2 reads SQIVND (reference sequence). The CDR3 extends over 15 amino acids. The V end was cut by 5 bases, the J end by 5 bases, with 15 bases between.

The chain employs TRBV9 and TRBJ2-3; a possible D gene is TRBD2 (6 bases). Trimming took 5 bases from V and 5 from J, leaving 15 bases between them. The CDR3 is made up of 14 amino acids. The germline gives CDR1 SGDLS, CDR2 YYNGEE. CDR3 nucleotide sequence: TGTGCCAGCAGAGCCGACCCAGCGGGAGATACGCAGTATTTT. This gives the protein CASRADPAGDTQYF.

The genes are TRBV29-1 and TRBJ2-7; 7 bases match TRBD2. CDR1 is SQVTM, CDR2 ANQGSEA, per germline. The CDR3 contains 14 residues. V lost 4 bases and J lost 3; bases outside the gene matches: 9. The DNA for the CDR3 is TGCAGCGTTGGTCGGGGGACTACGATCTACGAGCAGTACTTC. Protein sequence: CSVGRGTTIYEQYF.

The J gene is TRBJ1-6, the V gene TRBV14; the D is unclear. The V and J ends lost 4 bases and 9 bases respectively, with 16 bases between them. This CDR3 spans 15 amino acids. Germline V gene lookup returns CDR1 SGHDN and CDR2 FVKESK. The CDR3, as DNA: TGTGCCAGCAGCCGAGACCTACAGTATGGTTCACCCCTCCACTTT. Protein: CASSRDLQYGSPLHF. The full variable domain, in which reference TRBV14 and TRBJ1-6 provide the parts outside the CDR3, is EAGVTQFPSHSVIEKGQTVTLRCDPISGHDNLYWYRRVMGKEIKFLLHFVKESKQDESGMPNNRFLAERTGGTYSTLKVQPAELEDSGVYFCASSRDLQYGSPLHFGNGTRLTVT.

This chain uses TRBV18 with TRBJ2-3, with 8 bases identical to TRBD1. This CDR3 has 15 residues. Germline loops: CDR1 KGHSH, CDR2 LQKENI. The V gene end was trimmed by 5 bases and the J gene end by 0 bases; junction bases not matched to a gene: 4. The CDR3 DNA is TGTGCCAGCTCAACCCGACAGGGGAGCACAGATACGCAGTATTTT. Protein product: CASSTRQGSTDTQYF.

The V gene is TRBV2, the J gene TRBJ2-5; TRBD1 might be the D (5 bases). Germline-derived CDR1 and CDR2 are SNHLY and FYNNEI. The CDR3 consists of 12 residues. Trimming stripped 5 bases from V and 5 bases from J, with 9 bases between. The CDR3 loop is CASSYRWETQYF. The DNA for the CDR3 is TGTGCCAGCAGTTACAGGTGGGAGACCCAGTACTTC.

The chain has TRBV4-2 and TRBJ2-5; D not certain. This CDR3 has 14 amino acids. Trimming removed 0 bases from V and 5 bases from J, with 10 bases in between. Germline CDR1 reads LGHNA; CDR2 reads YNFKEQ. Here the CDR3 reads CASSQDNFRETQYF. For the CDR3, the DNA is TGTGCCAGCAGCCAAGATAATTTCCGGGAGACCCAGTACTTC.

In this sample, this clone turned up once. This rearrangement joins TRBV6-5 to TRBJ2-1; D call uncertain. This CDR3 comprises 14 residues. V was trimmed by 0 bases and J by 5 bases, leaving 8 bases between them. Germline lookup yields CDR1 MNHEY and CDR2 SVGAGI. The CDR3 sequence: CASSYSSPHNEQFF. DNA of the CDR3: TGTGCCAGCAGTTACTCGAGTCCTCACAATGAGCAGTTCTTC.

V and J are TRBV6-6 and TRBJ2-2; 11 bases match TRBD1. Germline trimming cut 5 bases from V and 4 bases from J; bases unmatched to any gene: 3. There are 15 residues in the CDR3. The germline V gene has CDR1 MNHNY and CDR2 SVGAGI (reference sequence). The CDR3 sequence: CASSAGTGGTGELFF. The CDR3 DNA reads TGTGCCAGCAGTGCCGGGACAGGGGGCACCGGGGAGCTGTTTTTT.

This chain links TRBV6-5 with TRBJ2-7; TRBD2 agrees at 9 bases. J lost 7 bases, V lost 0 bases, and 7 bases had no gene match. The CDR3 is 15 residues long. Per germline, CDR1 MNHEY and CDR2 SVGAGI. CDR3: CASSYSGLARWEQYF. The CDR3 nucleotides read TGTGCCAGCAGTTACTCGGGACTAGCCCGCTGGGAGCAGTACTTC.

This rearrangement joins TRBV7-2 to TRBJ2-2, with a possible D match to TRBD1 (6 bases). V lost 1 base and J 7 bases, leaving 10 bases between the germline ends. The CDR3 is 14 amino acids. Germline V CDR1 and CDR2: SGHTA, FQGNSA. CDR3 in amino acids: CASSLGQVGGELFF. For the CDR3, the DNA is TGTGCCAGCAGCTTAGGACAGGTCGGCGGGGAGCTGTTTTTT. The whole variable domain, remainder taken from reference TRBV7-2 and TRBJ2-2, is GAGVSQSPSNKVTEKGKDVELRCDPISGHTALYWYRQSLGQGLEFLIYFQGNSAPDKSGLPSDRFSAERTGGSVSTLTIQRTQQEDSAVYLCASSLGQVGGELFFGEGSRLTVL.

This sequence joins TRBV19 and TRBJ2-7, with D maybe TRBD1 (6 bases). Germline assignment: CDR1 LNHDA and CDR2 SQIVND (reference sequence). Trimming shortened V by 4 bases and J by 4 bases, and 17 bases separated the two germline ends. This CDR3 is 15 amino acids long. The CDR3 DNA sequence: TGTGCCAGTAGTACGACCTGGGACACCACTTACGAGCAGTACTTC. Its translation is CASSTTWDTTYEQYF.

The CDR3 loop is CASSVGGFPYNSPLHF. CDR3 in DNA: TGTGCCAGCAGCGTAGGAGGATTCCCCTATAATTCACCCCTCCACTTT. The chain combines TRBV9 with TRBJ1-6; D gene unclear. Trimming shortened V by 0 bases and J by 2 bases, and 9 bases separated the two germline ends. The CDR3 is 16 residues long. The germline CDR1 and CDR2 sequences are SGDLS and YYNGEE.

The chain has TRBV7-6 and TRBJ2-2; 10 bases fit TRBD2. V trimming: 7 bases; J trimming: 2 bases; junction bases outside the gene matches: 7. The CDR3 runs 16 residues. Germline V lookup: CDR1 SGHVS, CDR2 FNYEAQ. The DNA of the CDR3 is TGTGCCAGCACTCCGCTAGCGGGAGTCAACACCGGGGAGCTGTTTTTT. It yields the protein CASTPLAGVNTGELFF.